Listed here are 25 T cell receptor beta chains from one sample, sequenced in a study of T-cell reconstitution after alpha-beta-depleted transplantation in children. Unique molecular identifiers featured in how the TCRbeta library was prepared. One entry per CDR3 protein results from TCRdb running MiXCR on the PCR reads. The table shows approximately 270,000 distinct CDR3 sequences, with 20% to 30% occurring only once. The source was PBMCs, mostly from graft donor cells, collected 360 days after TCRalphabeta/CD19-depleted stem cell transplant. These receptors were obtained from a female patient between 2 and 15 years old who had a stem cell transplant for congenital amegakaryocytic thrombocytopenia, so the T cells may come from the graft donor.

Worth noting for this clonotype: A read error may be the cause here, since a much bigger clone is one base away. This chain connects TRBV3-1 to TRBJ2-5; D is uncertain. In germline, CDR1 is LGHDT, CDR2 YNNKEL (reference sequence). The V end was cut by 2 bases, the J end by 3 bases, with 1 base between. CDR3 length: 11 residues. The CDR3 here is CASSQKETQYF. As DNA, the CDR3 is TGTGCCAGCAGCCAAAAAGAGACCCAGTACTTC.

As DNA, the CDR3 is TGTGCCAGCAGCCGGATACAGAAGAACACTGAAGCTTTCTTT. This codes for CASSRIQKNTEAFF. The V and J genes are TRBV5-5 and TRBJ1-1, with D uncertain. This CDR3 spans 14 amino acids. The V and J ends lost 4 bases and 1 base respectively, with 11 bases between them. Germline V CDR1 and CDR2: SGHKS, YYEKEE (reference sequence).

This clonotype was found many times. The chain is built from TRBV12-3 or TRBV12-4 and TRBJ2-1; D perhaps matches TRBD2 (6 bases). V lost 3 bases to trimming and J lost 6 bases, with 15 bases between them. The CDR3 loop spans 15 amino acids. The CDR3 loop reads CASSLGTWRVNEQFF. CDR3 nucleotide sequence: TGTGCCAGCAGTTTGGGGACTTGGCGCGTCAATGAGCAGTTCTTC.

In this sample, this clonotype turned up many times. The rearrangement links TRBV12-3 or TRBV12-4 to TRBJ2-3; D may be TRBD2 (6 bases). V was clipped by 6 bases and J by 2 bases, with 9 bases between them. This CDR3 has 13 residues. CDR3 coding DNA: TGTGCCAGCAGAGGAGGGCTCACAGATACGCAGTATTTT. This encodes CASRGGLTDTQYF.

This clonotype appeared a few times. The gene calls are TRBV18 and TRBJ2-7; D may be TRBD1 (6 bases). This CDR3 comprises 16 residues. The V end was cut by 0 bases, the J end by 3 bases, with 15 bases between. CDR1 KGHSH and CDR2 LQKENI come from the germline V gene. The DNA of the CDR3 is TGTGCCAGCTCACCACCCAGTTTGGGGGCCCACTACGAGCAGTACTTC. This sequence encodes CASSPPSLGAHYEQYF. Supplemented by reference TRBV18 and TRBJ2-7, the full variable domain reads NAGVMQNPRHLVRRRGQEARLRCSPMKGHSHVYWYRQLPEEGLKFMVYLQKENIIDESGMPKERFSAEFPKEGPSILRIQQVVRGDSAAYFCASSPPSLGAHYEQYFGPGTRLTVT.

This clonotype has only a few counts. The chain uses TRBV20-1 and TRBJ2-5, with 9 bases that match TRBD2. With V trimmed by 1 base and J by 3 bases, 9 bases remained unmatched. Germline values: CDR1 DFQATT, CDR2 SNEGSKA (reference sequence). CDR3 size: 16 residues. The DNA of the CDR3 is TGCAGTGCTAGAGGACTAGCGGAGGCTCCTAAAGAGACCCAGTACTTC. This gives the protein CSARGLAEAPKETQYF.

CDR3 nucleotide sequence: TGTGCCAGCCTGACAGGGAGCTCCTACAATGAGCAGTTCTTC. Its protein product is CASLTGSSYNEQFF. The chain carries TRBV28 and TRBJ2-1; TRBD1 matches at 7 bases. V gave up 8 bases and J gave up 0 bases; unmatched junction bases: 4. Germline CDR1 and CDR2: MDHEN and SYDVKM. The length of the CDR3 is 14 residues.

This clonotype appeared many times. The rearrangement uses TRBV11-2 and TRBJ2-1; TRBD2 is a possible D gene (6 bases). V was clipped by 2 bases and J by 2 bases, with 10 bases between them. Germline assignment: CDR1 SGHAT and CDR2 FQNNGV. The CDR3 is 15 residues long. CDR3 sequence (DNA): TGTGCCAGCAGCTTAACTGGACTACCCTACAATGAGCAGTTCTTC. Translation gives CASSLTGLPYNEQFF.

The V gene is TRBV15, the J gene TRBJ2-4; maybe TRBD2 (5 bases). This CDR3 spans 12 amino acids. From germline, CDR1 is LNHNV and CDR2 YYDKDF (reference sequence). Deletions cut 3 bases from V and 9 bases from J, with 9 bases between. Here the CDR3 reads CATSSYAGIQYF. CDR3 DNA sequence: TGTGCCACCAGCAGTTACGCGGGCATTCAGTACTTC. The full variable domain, with the rest looked up from reference TRBV15 and TRBJ2-4, is DAMVIQNPRYQVTQFGKPVTLSCSQTLNHNVMYWYQQKSSQAPKLLFHYYDKDFNNEADTPDNFQSRRPNTSFCFLDIRSPGLGDTAMYLCATSSYAGIQYFGAGTRLSVL.

V is TRBV27 and J is TRBJ2-3, with D perhaps TRBD1 (6 bases). The germline CDR1 and CDR2 sequences are MNHEY and SMNVEV (reference sequence). Trimming took off 5 bases at V and 6 bases at J, with 15 bases between the two ends. The length of the CDR3 is 14 residues. The CDR3, as DNA: TGTGCCAGCAGTCAAACAGGGACGGGTGATACGCAGTATTTT. Amino acid sequence: CASSQTGTGDTQYF.

The chain is built from TRBV7-2 and TRBJ2-3; D ambiguous. This CDR3 has 13 residues. Germline assignment: CDR1 SGHTA and CDR2 FQGNSA. Between the trimmed V and J ends, which lost 5 bases and 4 bases, there was a span of 10 bases. The CDR3 DNA sequence: TGTGCCAGCAGCCTCCAAGACCCAGATACGCAGTATTTT. It is translated as CASSLQDPDTQYF.

The chain couples TRBV7-9 to TRBJ2-1; TRBD1 matches 7 bases. The CDR3 has 15 amino acids. After removal of 5 bases from V and 4 bases from J, the junction contained 8 bases not matched to a gene. Germline V gene sequence: CDR1 SEHNR, CDR2 FQNEAQ (reference sequence). In nucleotides, the CDR3 is TGTGCCAGCAGCACCCGGGACAGCCTATACAATGAGCAGTTCTTC. It codes for CASSTRDSLYNEQFF.

This clonotype appeared many times. V is TRBV12-3 or TRBV12-4 and J is TRBJ1-5; 7 nucleotides match TRBD1. V dropped 6 bases and J dropped 0; count of bases not matched to a gene: 8. The CDR3 totals 16 residues. The CDR3 protein is CASSRGQPYSNQPQHF. CDR3 in DNA: TGTGCCAGCAGCCGGGGACAGCCTTATAGCAATCAGCCCCAGCATTTT.

This rearrangement joins TRBV3-1 to TRBJ2-3; D is ambiguous. Trimming removed 1 base at V and 7 bases at J, with 6 bases between. Per the germline V gene, CDR1 is LGHDT and CDR2 is YNNKEL (reference sequence). The CDR3 length is 12 residues. The CDR3 is CASSQAGYTQYF. CDR3 DNA sequence: TGTGCCAGCAGCCAAGCGGGTTATACGCAGTATTTT.

This clonotype was seen a handful of times. The chain recombines TRBV10-3 with TRBJ2-7; D tentatively fits TRBD1 or TRBD2 (7 bases each). The CDR3 extends over 15 amino acids. Germline assignment: CDR1 ENHRY and CDR2 SYGVKD. Trimming removed 2 bases at V and 4 bases at J, with 15 bases between. The CDR3 protein is CAISEAQGGEYEQYF. CDR3 bases: TGTGCCATCAGTGAGGCTCAGGGGGGGGAATACGAGCAGTACTTC.

This clonotype has just a few counts. This chain uses TRBV10-3 with TRBJ2-1; D is unresolved. The germline gives CDR1 ENHRY, CDR2 SYGVKD. Trimming stripped 8 bases from V and 0 bases from J, with 11 bases between. The CDR3 length is 14 residues. For the CDR3, the DNA is TGTGCCATCGGAAGAAGGGACTCCTACAATGAGCAGTTCTTC. It encodes CAIGRRDSYNEQFF.

This clonotype has just a few counts. The chain links TRBV20-1 to TRBJ2-7; 7 bases match TRBD1. The V gene end was trimmed by 6 bases and the J gene end by 2 bases; junction bases not matched to a gene: 10. This CDR3 has 14 residues. CDR1 is DFQATT and CDR2 is SNEGSKA in the germline V gene (reference sequence). CDR3 amino acids: CSAFDRDTPYEQYF. CDR3 nucleotides: TGCAGTGCATTTGACAGGGACACCCCCTACGAGCAGTACTTC.

This clonotype showed up many times. This chain connects TRBV28 to TRBJ2-2, with 8 nucleotides matching TRBD1. The CDR3 is 17 residues long. The V segment lost 4 bases and the J segment 3 bases; nucleotides outside the gene matches: 10. Germline V lookup: CDR1 MDHEN, CDR2 SYDVKM. DNA for the CDR3: TGTGCCAGCAGTTCTCCGGGACAGGCCCGGGACACCGGGGAGCTGTTTTTT. Encoded protein: CASSSPGQARDTGELFF.

The chain recombines TRBV19 with TRBJ2-2; 7 nucleotides agree with TRBD2. Looked up from germline, CDR1 is LNHDA and CDR2 is SQIVND (reference sequence). CDR3 length: 13 residues. Trimming removed 3 bases from V and 6 bases from J; junction bases left unmatched: 1. The CDR3: CASSMGGSGELFF. The DNA for the CDR3 is TGTGCCAGTAGTATGGGAGGGTCCGGGGAGCTGTTTTTT.

The CDR3 spells CASRINQGAEAFF. In DNA, the CDR3 is TGTGCCAGCAGAATTAACCAGGGGGCTGAAGCTTTCTTT. This rearrangement joins TRBV11-2 to TRBJ1-1; TRBD1 agrees at 7 bases. This CDR3 region has 13 residues. J gave up 6 bases and V 6 bases, and 7 bases lay outside the gene matches. Per germline, CDR1 SGHAT and CDR2 FQNNGV. Based on the CDR3 plus reference TRBV11-2 and TRBJ1-1, the full variable domain is EAGVAQSPRYKIIEKRQSVAFWCNPISGHATLYWYQQILGQGPKLLIQFQNNGVVDDSQLPKDRFSAERLKGVDSTLKIQPAKLEDSAVYLCASRINQGAEAFFGQGTRLTVV.

This chain uses TRBV6-2 or TRBV6-3 with TRBJ1-2, with a weak D call TRBD1 (5 bases). V was trimmed by 4 bases and J by 2 bases, leaving 14 bases between them. Germline CDR1 is MNHEY and CDR2 is SVGEGT. CDR3 size: 15 residues. CDR3 region: CASSSGHHANYGYTF. The CDR3 DNA reads as TGTGCCAGCAGTTCCGGACATCACGCCAACTATGGCTACACCTTC.

This clonotype has just a few counts. The chain links TRBV12-3 or TRBV12-4 to TRBJ2-3, with 11 bases that match TRBD2. The ends lost 1 base at V and 1 base at J; junction bases unmatched: 1. This CDR3 has 16 amino acids. CDR3 region: CASSLELAGGTDTQYF. In nucleotides, the CDR3 is TGTGCCAGCAGTTTAGAACTAGCGGGGGGCACAGATACGCAGTATTTT.

This chain uses TRBV5-5 with TRBJ2-1; 8 bases align to TRBD1. The CDR3 loop spans 14 amino acids. Germline CDR1 is SGHKS and CDR2 is YYEKEE (reference sequence). V was pared by 0 bases and J by 9 bases, with 5 bases of the junction left unmatched. CDR3 bases: TGTGCCAGCAGCTTGGGGGCAGGGGGCTTTGAGCAGTTCTTC. The encoded protein is CASSLGAGGFEQFF.

This clonotype was counted a few times. This chain links TRBV5-1 with TRBJ1-1; D is undetermined. Per germline, CDR1 SGHRS and CDR2 YFSETQ. The CDR3 sequence is 13 residues long. Trimming stripped 7 bases from V and 0 bases from J, with 10 bases between. Here the CDR3 reads CASRRLMNTEAFF. CDR3 nucleotides: TGCGCCAGCCGGAGACTCATGAACACTGAAGCTTTCTTT.

The chain uses TRBV15 and TRBJ2-7; 7 bases line up with TRBD1. V lost 1 base to trimming and J lost 2 bases; unmatched junction nucleotides: 5. Germline CDR1 is LNHNV and CDR2 is YYDKDF (reference sequence). CDR3 length: 15 amino acids. CDR3 sequence (DNA): TGTGCCACCAGCAGAGGGGGGACAGTTACCTACGAGCAGTACTTC. Amino acids: CATSRGGTVTYEQYF.